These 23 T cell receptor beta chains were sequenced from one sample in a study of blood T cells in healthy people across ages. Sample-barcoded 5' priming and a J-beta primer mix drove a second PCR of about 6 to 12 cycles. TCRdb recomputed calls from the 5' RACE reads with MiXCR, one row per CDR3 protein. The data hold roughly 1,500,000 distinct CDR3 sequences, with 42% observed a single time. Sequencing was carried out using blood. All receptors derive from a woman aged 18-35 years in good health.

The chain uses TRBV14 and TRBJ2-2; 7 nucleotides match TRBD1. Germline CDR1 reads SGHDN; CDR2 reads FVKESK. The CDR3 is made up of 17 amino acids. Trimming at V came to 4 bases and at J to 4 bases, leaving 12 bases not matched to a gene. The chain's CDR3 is CASSPRWKGAGTGELFF. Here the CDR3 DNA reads TGTGCCAGCAGCCCCCGCTGGAAGGGGGCGGGCACCGGGGAGCTGTTTTTT.

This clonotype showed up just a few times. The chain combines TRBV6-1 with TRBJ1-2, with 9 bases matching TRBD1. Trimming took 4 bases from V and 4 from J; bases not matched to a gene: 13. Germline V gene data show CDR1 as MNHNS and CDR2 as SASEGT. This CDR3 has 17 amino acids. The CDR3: CASSARDRERNIYGYTF. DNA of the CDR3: TGTGCCAGCAGTGCGAGGGACAGGGAACGTAATATCTATGGCTACACCTTC.

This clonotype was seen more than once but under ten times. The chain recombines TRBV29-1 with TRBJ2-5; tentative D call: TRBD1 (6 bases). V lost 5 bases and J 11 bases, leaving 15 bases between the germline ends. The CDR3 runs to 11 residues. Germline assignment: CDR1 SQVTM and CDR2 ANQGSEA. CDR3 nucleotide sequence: TGCAGCGTTAACAGGGTCGGTGAGCAGTACTTC. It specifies CSVNRVGEQYF.

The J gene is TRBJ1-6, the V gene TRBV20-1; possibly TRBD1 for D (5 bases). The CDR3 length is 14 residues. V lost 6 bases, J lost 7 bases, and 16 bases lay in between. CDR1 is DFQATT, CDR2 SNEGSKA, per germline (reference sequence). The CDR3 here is CSAGSATANSPLHF. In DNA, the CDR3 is TGCAGTGCGGGGTCCGCGACAGCAAATTCACCCCTCCACTTT.

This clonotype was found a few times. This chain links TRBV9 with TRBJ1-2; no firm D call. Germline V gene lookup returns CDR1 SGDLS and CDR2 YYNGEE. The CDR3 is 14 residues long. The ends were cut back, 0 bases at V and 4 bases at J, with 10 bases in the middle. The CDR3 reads CASSVESSPYGYTF. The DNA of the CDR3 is TGTGCCAGCAGCGTAGAATCCAGTCCCTATGGCTACACCTTC. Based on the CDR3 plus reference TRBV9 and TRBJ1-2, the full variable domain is DSGVTQTPKHLITATGQRVTLRCSPRSGDLSVYWYQQSLDQGLQFLIQYYNGEERAKGNILERFSAQQFPDLHSELNLSSLELGDSALYFCASSVESSPYGYTFGSGTRLTVV.

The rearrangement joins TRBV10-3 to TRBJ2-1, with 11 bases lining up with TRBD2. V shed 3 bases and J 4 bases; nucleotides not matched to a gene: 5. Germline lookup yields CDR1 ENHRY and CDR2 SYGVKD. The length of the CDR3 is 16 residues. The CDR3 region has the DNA TGTGCCATCAGTGATAGCGGGAGGGCTACATACAATGAGCAGTTCTTC. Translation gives CAISDSGRATYNEQFF.

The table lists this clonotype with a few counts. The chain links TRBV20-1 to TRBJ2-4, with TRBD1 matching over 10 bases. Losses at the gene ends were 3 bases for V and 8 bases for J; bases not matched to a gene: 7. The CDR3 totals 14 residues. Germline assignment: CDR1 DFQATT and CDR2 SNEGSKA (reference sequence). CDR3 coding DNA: TGCAGTGCTAGGGTACCCGGGACAGGGGACATTCAGTACTTC. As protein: CSARVPGTGDIQYF.

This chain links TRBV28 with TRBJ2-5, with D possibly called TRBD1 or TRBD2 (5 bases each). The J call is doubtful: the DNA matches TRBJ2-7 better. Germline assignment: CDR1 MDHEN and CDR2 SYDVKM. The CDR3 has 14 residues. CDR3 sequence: CASSVPGPAFEQYF. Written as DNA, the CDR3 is TGTGCCAGCAGTGTCCCGGGGCCCGCGTTCGAGCAGTACTTC.

The CDR3, as DNA: TGTGCCAGCAGCGTCCGACAGGGGATAAACACTGAAGCTTTCTTT. This encodes CASSVRQGINTEAFF. V is TRBV5-5 and J is TRBJ1-1; 8 positions match TRBD1. This CDR3 contains 15 residues. CDR1 and CDR2 from the germline V gene are SGHKS and YYEKEE (reference sequence). J lost 2 bases, V lost 4 bases, and 7 bases had no gene match. Supplemented by reference TRBV5-5 and TRBJ1-1, the full variable domain reads DAGVTQSPTHLIKTRGQQVTLRCSPISGHKSVSWYQQVLGQGPQFIFQYYEKEERGRGNFPDRFSARQFPNYSSELNVNALLLGDSALYLCASSVRQGINTEAFFGQGTRLTVV.

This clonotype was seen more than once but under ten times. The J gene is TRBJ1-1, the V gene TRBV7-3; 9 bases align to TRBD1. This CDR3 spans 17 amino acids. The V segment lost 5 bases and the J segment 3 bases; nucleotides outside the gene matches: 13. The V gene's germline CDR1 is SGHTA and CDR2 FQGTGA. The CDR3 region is CASSQGTGGGSDTEAFF. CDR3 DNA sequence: TGTGCCAGCAGCCAAGGCACAGGGGGCGGTTCTGACACTGAAGCTTTCTTT. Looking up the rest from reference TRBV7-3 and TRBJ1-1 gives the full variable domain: GAGVSQTPSNKVTEKGKYVELRCDPISGHTALYWYRQSLGQGPEFLIYFQGTGAADDSGLPNDRFFAVRPEGSVSTLKIQRTERGDSAVYLCASSQGTGGGSDTEAFFGQGTRLTVV.

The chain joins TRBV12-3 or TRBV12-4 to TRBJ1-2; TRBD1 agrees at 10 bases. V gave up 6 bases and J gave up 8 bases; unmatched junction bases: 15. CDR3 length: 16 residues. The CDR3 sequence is CASSLGGTGEVGGYTF. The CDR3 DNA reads TGTGCCAGCAGCCTGGGGGGGACAGGGGAAGTGGGCGGCTACACCTTC.

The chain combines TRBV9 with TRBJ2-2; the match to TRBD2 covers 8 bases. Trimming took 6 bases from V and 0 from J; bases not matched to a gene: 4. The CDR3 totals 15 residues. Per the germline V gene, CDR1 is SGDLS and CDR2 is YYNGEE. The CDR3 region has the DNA TGTGCCAGCACGGGGGGACTAGCGAACACCGGGGAGCTGTTTTTT. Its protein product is CASTGGLANTGELFF.

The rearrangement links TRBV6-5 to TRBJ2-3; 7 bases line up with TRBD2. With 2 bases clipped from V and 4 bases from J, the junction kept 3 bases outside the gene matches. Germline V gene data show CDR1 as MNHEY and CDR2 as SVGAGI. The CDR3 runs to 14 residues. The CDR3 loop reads CASSYRGVADTQYF. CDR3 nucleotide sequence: TGTGCCAGCAGTTACCGGGGGGTTGCAGATACGCAGTATTTT.

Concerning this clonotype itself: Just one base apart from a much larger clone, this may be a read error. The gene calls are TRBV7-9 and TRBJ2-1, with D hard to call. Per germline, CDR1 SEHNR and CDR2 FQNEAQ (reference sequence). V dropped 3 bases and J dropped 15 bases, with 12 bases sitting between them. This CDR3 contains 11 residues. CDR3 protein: CASSFDHWRFF. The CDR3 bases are TGTGCCAGCAGCTTCGATCATTGGCGGTTCTTC.

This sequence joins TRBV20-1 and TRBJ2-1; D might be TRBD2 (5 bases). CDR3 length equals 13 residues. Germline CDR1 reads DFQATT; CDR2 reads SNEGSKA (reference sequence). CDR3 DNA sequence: TGCAGGGGAGAGAACTCCCATTCGAATGAGCAGTTCTTC. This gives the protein CRGENSHSNEQFF.

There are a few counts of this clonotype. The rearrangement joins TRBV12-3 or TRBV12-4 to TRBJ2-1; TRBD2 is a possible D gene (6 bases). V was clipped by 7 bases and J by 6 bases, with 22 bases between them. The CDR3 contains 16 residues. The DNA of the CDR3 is TGTGCCAGCACCCCCTCGGGGCTAGCGATGGGCAATGAGCAGTTCTTC. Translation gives CASTPSGLAMGNEQFF.

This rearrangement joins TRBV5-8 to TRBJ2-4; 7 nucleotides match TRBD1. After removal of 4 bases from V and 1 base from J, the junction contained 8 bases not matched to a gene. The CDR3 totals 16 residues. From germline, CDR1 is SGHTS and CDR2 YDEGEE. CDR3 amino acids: CASSRDRAVAKNIQYF. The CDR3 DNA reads TGTGCCAGCAGCAGGGACAGAGCTGTGGCCAAAAACATTCAGTACTTC.

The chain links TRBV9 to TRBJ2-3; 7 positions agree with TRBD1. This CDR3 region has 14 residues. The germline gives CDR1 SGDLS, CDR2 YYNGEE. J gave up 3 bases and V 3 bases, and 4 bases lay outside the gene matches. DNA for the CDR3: TGTGCCAGCAGCGCGACAGGGTGGACAGATACGCAGTATTTT. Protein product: CASSATGWTDTQYF. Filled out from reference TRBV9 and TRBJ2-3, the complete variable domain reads DSGVTQTPKHLITATGQRVTLRCSPRSGDLSVYWYQQSLDQGLQFLIQYYNGEERAKGNILERFSAQQFPDLHSELNLSSLELGDSALYFCASSATGWTDTQYFGPGTRLTVL.

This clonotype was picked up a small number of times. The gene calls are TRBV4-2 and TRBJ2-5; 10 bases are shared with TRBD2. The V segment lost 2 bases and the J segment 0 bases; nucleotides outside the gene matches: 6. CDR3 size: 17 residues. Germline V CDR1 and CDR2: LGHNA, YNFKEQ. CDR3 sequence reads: CASSQLSLAGDQETQYF. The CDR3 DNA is TGTGCCAGCAGCCAACTGTCGCTAGCGGGGGACCAAGAGACCCAGTACTTC.

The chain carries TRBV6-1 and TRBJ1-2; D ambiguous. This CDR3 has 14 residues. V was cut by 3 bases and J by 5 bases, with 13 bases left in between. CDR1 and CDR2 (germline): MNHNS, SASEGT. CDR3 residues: CASSELVENYGYTF. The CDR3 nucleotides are TGTGCCAGCAGTGAGCTAGTGGAAAATTATGGCTACACCTTC.

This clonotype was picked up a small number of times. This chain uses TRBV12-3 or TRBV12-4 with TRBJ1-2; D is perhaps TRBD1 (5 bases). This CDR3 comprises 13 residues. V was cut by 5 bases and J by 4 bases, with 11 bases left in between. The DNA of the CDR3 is TGTGCCAGCAGTGTCAGGGTTGGCTATGGCTACACCTTC. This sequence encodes CASSVRVGYGYTF.

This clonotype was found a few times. DNA of the CDR3: TGTGCCAGCAGTTTACCCGGGACAGGGGGTCTGAACACTGAAGCTTTCTTT. Encoded protein: CASSLPGTGGLNTEAFF. The V and J genes are TRBV28 and TRBJ1-1; TRBD1 matches 11 bases. This CDR3 is built from 17 residues. V was clipped by 2 bases and J by 0 bases; unmatched bases: 5. Looked up from germline, CDR1 is MDHEN and CDR2 is SYDVKM. Together with reference TRBV28 and TRBJ1-1, the CDR3 gives the full variable domain: DVKVTQSSRYLVKRTGEKVFLECVQDMDHENMFWYRQDPGLGLRLIYFSYDVKMKEKGDIPEGYSVSREKKERFSLILESASTNQTSMYLCASSLPGTGGLNTEAFFGQGTRLTVV.

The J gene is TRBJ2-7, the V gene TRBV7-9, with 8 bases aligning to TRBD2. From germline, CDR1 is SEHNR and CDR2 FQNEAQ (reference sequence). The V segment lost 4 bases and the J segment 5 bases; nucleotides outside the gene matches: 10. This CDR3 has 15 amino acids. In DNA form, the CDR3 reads TGTGCCAGCAGCTCAGGAGGGCTAGCGGGCGACGAGCAGTACTTC. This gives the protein CASSSGGLAGDEQYF. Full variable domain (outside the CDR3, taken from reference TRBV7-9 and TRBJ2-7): DTGVSQNPRHKITKRGQNVTFRCDPISEHNRLYWYRQTLGQGPEFLTYFQNEAQLEKSRLLSDRFSAERPKGSFSTLEIQRTEQGDSAMYLCASSSGGLAGDEQYFGPGTRLTVT.